One and the same sample provided the 6 T cell receptor beta chains below, sequenced in a study of CD8 T cells in ankylosing spondylitis. Whole-study findings and limits: Blood from ankylosing spondylitis patients appeared to carry a characteristic roughly 8-variant TCR beta motif.

In TCRdb, the 5' RACE reads were re-called with MiXCR into one record per CDR3 protein. The data hold 220,000 or so distinct CDR3 sequences, with around 18% observed a single time. Antigens of these TCRs are unknown. Sequencing input: blood, either unsorted or a sorted T cell fraction (not recorded which). All receptors come from a male donor with ankylosing spondylitis.

The rearrangement joins TRBV29-1 to TRBJ2-1; TRBD2 agrees at 10 bases. This CDR3 has 16 residues. Germline loops: CDR1 SQVTM, CDR2 ANQGSEA. V dropped 7 bases and J dropped 4; count of bases not matched to a gene: 13. This CDR3 reads CSGSPLLAGDYNEQFF. The CDR3 DNA follows: TGCAGCGGTTCCCCCCTTCTAGCGGGAGATTACAATGAGCAGTTCTTC.

This clonotype was detected only a few times. This chain joins TRBV4-3 and TRBJ2-5; D uncertain. From germline, CDR1 is LGHNA and CDR2 YSLEER. This CDR3 region has 14 residues. V gave up 4 bases and J gave up 1 base, with 10 bases separating them. CDR3 sequence reads: CASSPRVAQETQYF. DNA for the CDR3: TGCGCCAGCAGCCCTCGGGTAGCCCAAGAGACCCAGTACTTC.

The chain joins TRBV7-3 to TRBJ2-1, with a weak D call TRBD1 (5 bases). Trimming shortened V by 5 bases and J by 3 bases, and 11 bases separated the two germline ends. The CDR3 contains 14 residues. Germline CDR1 and CDR2: SGHTA and FQGTGA. CDR3 in DNA: TGTGCCAGCAGCCCCGCGACAGACTACAATGAGCAGTTCTTC. It specifies CASSPATDYNEQFF.

In its sample, this clonotype was seen a few times. This chain joins TRBV24-1 and TRBJ2-2; the D gene is possibly TRBD2 (5 bases). V lost 5 bases and J lost 6, with 12 bases in between. The CDR3 spans 14 residues. Germline CDR1 reads KGHDR; CDR2 reads SFDVKD. This CDR3 is CATSGRLSSGELFF. CDR3 bases: TGTGCCACCAGTGGGCGACTATCTTCCGGGGAGCTGTTTTTT.

This clonotype occurred a few times. V and J are TRBV6-5 and TRBJ1-2; D remains ambiguous. Germline V gives CDR1 MNHEY, CDR2 SVGAGI. The CDR3 extends over 13 amino acids. Deletions cut 5 bases from V and 4 bases from J, with 11 bases between. CDR3 region: CASSNPPGYGYTF. CDR3 sequence (DNA): TGTGCCAGCAGTAACCCCCCCGGCTATGGCTACACCTTC.

The genes are TRBV6-7 and TRBJ2-2; a weak D match, TRBD1 (5 bases). TRBV6-7 is treated as an ORF (open reading frame) with a function not yet certain. V lost 8 bases to trimming and J lost 1 base, with 17 bases between them. The CDR3 has 16 amino acids. The CDR3 spells CASPSGPGKNTGELFF. CDR3 sequence (DNA): TGTGCCAGCCCCTCCGGGCCAGGGAAGAACACCGGGGAGCTGTTTTTT.